The 12 T cell receptor beta chains presented below share a single source sample, sequenced in a study of blood T cell repertoires in COVID-19 (TCRdb year 2020). The method behind the library was the immunoSEQ multiplex PCR assay. TCRdb provides this immuneACCESS table in a form limited to in-frame rearrangements. Some clones are lacking; in checked studies, under half of them reflect an unresolved V gene, and why the rest are absent is not known. Within this sample are about 400,000 clones, with roughly 90% of them counted one time only. In total, the top ten clones hold more than 0.9% of the sample. The specimen was PBMCs or T cells enriched from blood (not recorded which). The receptors originated from a woman in her 30s with acute COVID-19.

The rearrangement links TRBV29-1 to TRBJ2-7, with 11 bases fitting TRBD1. Losses at the gene ends were 6 bases for V and 9 bases for J; bases not matched to a gene: 10. CDR3 length: 13 amino acids. Germline-derived CDR1 and CDR2 are SQVTM and ANQGSEA. The CDR3 here is CSVTPGQGARQYF. The CDR3 bases are TGCAGCGTGACCCCCGGACAGGGGGCAAGGCAGTACTTC.

J is TRBJ1-2 and V is TRBV29-1; 10 bases line up with TRBD1. Trimming at V came to 5 bases and at J to 7 bases, leaving 13 bases not matched to a gene. CDR3 length: 15 amino acids. Germline assignment: CDR1 SQVTM and CDR2 ANQGSEA. CDR3 bases: TGCAGCGTTCCGGGACAGGGGTTCACAAGAAGTGGCTACACCTTC. This encodes CSVPGQGFTRSGYTF.

This chain uses TRBV6-5 with TRBJ1-2, with D tentatively TRBD1 (5 bases). V was shortened by 2 bases and J by 0 bases, with 7 bases between the two germline ends. Germline assignment: CDR1 MNHEY and CDR2 SVGAGI. This CDR3 region has 14 residues. In nucleotides, the CDR3 is TGTGCCAGCAGTTACACAGGAGCTAACTATGGCTACACCTTC. Amino acid sequence: CASSYTGANYGYTF.

The chain is built from TRBV10-1 and TRBJ2-1; weak D call: TRBD1 (5 bases). The V gene's germline CDR1 is WNHNN and CDR2 SYGVQD (reference sequence). The CDR3 length is 13 residues. With 2 bases removed from V and 10 bases from J, the gap between germline ends came to 12 bases. The CDR3 loop reads CASSEPQGREQFF. The CDR3, as DNA: TGCGCCAGCAGTGAGCCGCAGGGTCGGGAGCAGTTCTTC.

This chain connects TRBV24-1 to TRBJ1-3; D remains ambiguous. CDR3 length: 15 amino acids. V was cut by 0 bases and J by 5 bases, with 10 bases left in between. Per germline, CDR1 KGHDR and CDR2 SFDVKD. The CDR3 reads CATSDLLRRRNTIYF. CDR3 coding DNA: TGTGCCACCAGTGATTTGCTGAGGCGCCGAAACACCATATATTTT.

The gene calls are TRBV10-1 and TRBJ2-3; 10 nucleotides agree with TRBD2. In germline, CDR1 is WNHNN, CDR2 SYGVQD (reference sequence). V shed 4 bases and J 0 bases; nucleotides not matched to a gene: 10. The CDR3 has 18 amino acids. CDR3: CASSVGLAAAGSTDTQYF. Written as DNA, the CDR3 is TGCGCCAGCAGTGTCGGACTAGCGGCGGCAGGTAGCACAGATACGCAGTATTTT.

This clone was seen only once. J is TRBJ1-4 and V is TRBV5-3, with D possibly being TRBD1 (6 bases). TRBV5-3 is treated as an ORF (open reading frame) with a function not yet certain. This CDR3 has 17 residues. Trimming removed 1 base at V and 2 bases at J, with 15 bases between. The CDR3 bases are TGTGCCAGAAGCTTGTTCGCTCGAGGGGGTACTAATGAAAAACTGTTTTTT. Amino acids: CARSLFARGGTNEKLFF.

The genes are TRBV5-1 and TRBJ2-3; D gene ambiguous. The CDR3 has 11 amino acids. Per the germline V gene, CDR1 is SGHRS and CDR2 is YFSETQ. The ends were cut back, 3 bases at V and 6 bases at J, with 5 bases in the middle. The CDR3 sequence is CASSYADTQYF. DNA of the CDR3: TGCGCCAGCAGCTATGCGGATACGCAGTATTTT.

The chain couples TRBV6-2 or TRBV6-3 to TRBJ2-5, with 10 bases lining up with TRBD2. CDR1 and CDR2 (germline): MNHEY, SVGEGT. The J segment lost 4 bases and the V segment lost 0 bases, leaving 2 bases of the junction unmatched. This CDR3 has 15 residues. CDR3 DNA sequence: TGTGCCAGCAGTTACTCGGGACTAGCGCGAGAGACCCAGTACTTC. Encoded protein: CASSYSGLARETQYF.

This chain joins TRBV30 and TRBJ2-1; D may be TRBD2 (5 bases). The V gene's germline CDR1 is GTSNPN and CDR2 SVGIG (reference sequence). V was clipped by 6 bases and J by 2 bases, with 14 bases between them. The CDR3 is made up of 14 amino acids. CDR3 region: CACETSAAYNEQFF. In DNA, the CDR3 is TGTGCCTGCGAAACTAGTGCGGCCTACAATGAGCAGTTCTTC.

The chain has TRBV6-1 and TRBJ1-1; D is perhaps TRBD1 (6 bases). This CDR3 is 13 amino acids long. Germline-derived CDR1 and CDR2 are MNHNS and SASEGT. V lost 6 bases and J 1 base, leaving 9 bases between the germline ends. CDR3 DNA: TGTGCCAGCAGGAGACAGGCGAACACTGAAGCTTTCTTT. Amino acids: CASRRQANTEAFF.

In its sample, this clone was seen once. V and J are TRBV12-3 or TRBV12-4 and TRBJ1-5; D gene unclear. V lost 4 bases and J 7 bases, leaving 11 bases between the germline ends. The CDR3 spans 13 residues. The CDR3 coding sequence is TGTGCCAGCAGTTCGGAGTCACAACAGCCCCAGCATTTT. Translated: CASSSESQQPQHF.